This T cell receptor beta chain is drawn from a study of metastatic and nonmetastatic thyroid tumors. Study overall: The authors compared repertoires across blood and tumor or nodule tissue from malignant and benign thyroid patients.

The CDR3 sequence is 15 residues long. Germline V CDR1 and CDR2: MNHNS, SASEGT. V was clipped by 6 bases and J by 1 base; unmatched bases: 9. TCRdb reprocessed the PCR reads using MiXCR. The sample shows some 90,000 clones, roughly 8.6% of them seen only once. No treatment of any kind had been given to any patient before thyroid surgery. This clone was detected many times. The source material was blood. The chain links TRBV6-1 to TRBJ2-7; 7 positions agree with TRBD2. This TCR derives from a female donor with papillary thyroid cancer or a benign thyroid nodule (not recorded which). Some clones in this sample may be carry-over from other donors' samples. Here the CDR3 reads CASSQSGRGSYEQYF. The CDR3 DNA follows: TGTGCCAGCAGCCAGTCAGGGAGGGGTTCCTACGAGCAGTACTTC.